This T cell receptor (beta chain) is drawn from a study of molecular identifiers for immune sequencing clone quantification. Study-wide results and limits: Spike-in Jurkat TCR RNA from a single cell reportedly registered among approximately 1.1 million naive cells. Whereas clones above 20 RNA copies held under 1% of naive-cell molecules, they held over 97% of effector molecules.

TCRdb re-called the PCR reads with MiXCR, one entry per CDR3 protein. The table shows about 510,000 distinct CDR3 sequences, with about 22% occurring only once. A note on this clonotype: The antigen is undetermined.

The V gene end was trimmed by 2 bases and the J gene end by 3 bases; junction bases not matched to a gene: 9. This CDR3 has 16 residues. The rearrangement links TRBV12-3 or TRBV12-4 to TRBJ1-1, with 7 positions matching TRBD1. This clonotype originated in a human donor in good health. Some libraries in this study had Jurkat cell RNA spiked in. Material for sequencing was naive CD8+ T cells from blood, with Jurkat cell RNA spiked in. Subset defined: FACS-sorted CD8+CD4-CCR7+CD45RA+ naive T cells. The CDR3 is CASSLLGQEDYTEAFF. In nucleotides, the CDR3 is TGTGCCAGCAGTTTACTAGGACAGGAAGACTACACTGAAGCTTTCTTT.